One sample yielded the 7 T cell receptor beta chains listed below, sequenced in a study of Tregs in tolerant kidney transplant recipients (dated by TCRdb to about 2019). These receptors lack a known antigen. The receptor library was made with the immunoSEQ multiplex PCR assay. TCRdb limited this immuneACCESS table to in-frame rearrangements with V and J called. A share of clones is missing; checked studies link under half to unresolved V genes, and the rest is unexplained. Here the sample has about 21,000 clones; roughly 65% occur a single time. The ten biggest clones cover roughly 3.5% of the sample. Material for sequencing was Tregs from blood cultured with allogeneic cells. These receptors all stem from a human donor in good health.

This clone was counted only a few times. The junction departs from germline at one end; a sequencing error may be responsible. The rearrangement links TRBV29-1 to TRBJ2-5; 14 bases are a match to TRBD2. Germline assignment: CDR1 SQVTM and CDR2 ANQGSEA. The CDR3 extends over 13 amino acids. CDR3 nucleotides: TGCAGCGTTGGGCGCCCGGGACTAGCGGGAGAAGACTTC. This translates into CSVGRPGLAGEDF.

This clone was detected once. The rearrangement joins TRBV9 to TRBJ2-5, with D maybe TRBD1 (5 bases). The CDR3 length is 15 residues. The germline gives CDR1 SGDLS, CDR2 YYNGEE. V lost 1 base to trimming and J lost 2 bases, with 12 bases between them. CDR3 nucleotide sequence: TGTGCCAGCAGCGTATCACAGGCACTACAAGAGACCCAGTACTTC. It specifies CASSVSQALQETQYF. The full variable domain, completed using reference TRBV9 and TRBJ2-5, is DSGVTQTPKHLITATGQRVTLRCSPRSGDLSVYWYQQSLDQGLQFLIQYYNGEERAKGNILERFSAQQFPDLHSELNLSSLELGDSALYFCASSVSQALQETQYFGPGTRLLVL.

The chain carries TRBV11-2 and TRBJ2-5, with 7 bases lining up with TRBD1. Germline loops: CDR1 SGHAT, CDR2 FQNNGV. After removal of 4 bases from V and 4 bases from J, the junction contained 9 bases not matched to a gene. CDR3 length: 15 residues. CDR3 bases: TGTGCCAGCAGCTATACAGGGGCGTCCCCAGAGACCCAGTACTTC. It specifies CASSYTGASPETQYF.

This CDR3 reads CASSRESGGVTYEQYF. CDR3 DNA sequence: TGTGCCAGTAGTAGGGAATCCGGGGGGGTTACCTACGAGCAGTACTTC. This chain connects TRBV19 to TRBJ2-7; 8 bases fit TRBD2. This CDR3 region has 16 residues. V was pared by 4 bases and J by 2 bases, with 10 bases of the junction left unmatched. Germline assignment: CDR1 LNHDA and CDR2 SQIVND (reference sequence).

V is TRBV11-2 and J is TRBJ2-2; 13 nucleotides agree with TRBD2. Germline trimming cut 1 base from V and 4 bases from J; bases unmatched to any gene: 3. CDR3 length equals 17 residues. The V gene's germline CDR1 is SGHAT and CDR2 FQNNGV. Here the CDR3 reads CASSLGLAGGSTGELFF. For the CDR3, the DNA is TGTGCCAGCAGCTTAGGACTAGCGGGAGGAAGCACCGGGGAGCTGTTTTTT. The full variable domain, rest sourced from reference TRBV11-2 and TRBJ2-2, is EAGVAQSPRYKIIEKRQSVAFWCNPISGHATLYWYQQILGQGPKLLIQFQNNGVVDDSQLPKDRFSAERLKGVDSTLKIQPAKLEDSAVYLCASSLGLAGGSTGELFFGEGSRLTVL.

Only a few counts were recorded for this clone. Other nucleotide sequences in the sample specify the same CDR3. The chain links TRBV5-1 to TRBJ1-1, with D uncertain. The germline V gene encodes CDR1 SGHRS and CDR2 YFSETQ. The V end lost 2 bases, the J end lost 1 base, and 18 bases lay between the germline ends. The CDR3 contains 17 residues. CDR3 DNA sequence: TGCGCCAGCAGCTTAGGTGCGGGAAACCAACAGAACACTGAAGCTTTCTTT. Translating it yields CASSLGAGNQQNTEAFF.

This clone has just a few counts. This sequence joins TRBV6-5 and TRBJ2-7; tentative D call: TRBD1 (6 bases). This CDR3 has 13 amino acids. V gave up 4 bases and J gave up 3 bases, with 10 bases separating them. Germline V gene lookup returns CDR1 MNHEY and CDR2 SVGAGI. The CDR3, as DNA: TGTGCCAGCAGTTTAACAGGGCTCTACGAGCAGTACTTC. This sequence encodes CASSLTGLYEQYF.